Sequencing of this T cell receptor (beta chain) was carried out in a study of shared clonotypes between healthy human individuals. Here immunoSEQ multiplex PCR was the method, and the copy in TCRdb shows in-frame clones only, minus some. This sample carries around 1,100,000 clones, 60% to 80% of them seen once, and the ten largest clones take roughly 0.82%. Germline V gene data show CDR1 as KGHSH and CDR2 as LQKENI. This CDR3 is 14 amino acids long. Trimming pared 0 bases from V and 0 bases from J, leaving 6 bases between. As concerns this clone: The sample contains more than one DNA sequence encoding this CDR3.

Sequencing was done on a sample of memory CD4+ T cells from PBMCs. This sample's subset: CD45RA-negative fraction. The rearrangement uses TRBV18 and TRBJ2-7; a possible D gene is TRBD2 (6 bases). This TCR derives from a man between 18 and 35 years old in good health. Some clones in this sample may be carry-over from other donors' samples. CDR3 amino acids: CASSPPGSSYEQYF. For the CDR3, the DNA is TGTGCCAGCTCACCACCCGGGAGCTCCTACGAGCAGTACTTC.